Listed here are 5 T cell receptor beta chains from one sample, sequenced in a study of shared clonotypes between healthy human individuals. Sequenced by immunoSEQ multiplex PCR; TCRdb stores in-frame clones only, minus some. The sample carries more than 900,000 clones, about 84% recorded once. Sequenced: memory CD4+ T cells from PBMCs. The subset was: CD45RA-negative fraction. Receptors were obtained from a man between 18 and 29 years old in good health. Some clones in this sample may be carry-over from other donors' samples.

The rearrangement links TRBV5-4 to TRBJ1-2; 7 positions agree with TRBD1. CDR3 length: 16 amino acids. Germline V gene data show CDR1 as SGHNT and CDR2 as YYREEE (reference sequence). After removal of 1 base from V and 5 bases from J, the junction contained 11 bases not matched to a gene. The CDR3 region has the DNA TGTGCCAGCAGCTTGCAACAGGGGATGGCGAGGTATGGCTACACCTTC. As protein: CASSLQQGMARYGYTF.

As concerns this clone: This may be a read error: a much more frequent sequence differs by one nucleotide. This chain connects TRBV25-1 to TRBJ2-7, with TRBD1 identical over 7 bases. Germline CDR1 and CDR2: MGHDK and SYGVNS. The CDR3 extends over 13 amino acids. Germline trimming cut 6 bases from V and 2 bases from J; bases unmatched to any gene: 4. The CDR3 region is CASRKGATYEQYF. The CDR3 DNA follows: TGTGCCAGCAGAAAGGGGGCTACCTACGAGCAGTACTTC.

The J gene is TRBJ1-3, the V gene TRBV10-3, with 7 bases aligning to TRBD1. The CDR3 contains 13 residues. Per germline, CDR1 ENHRY and CDR2 SYGVKD. V dropped 10 bases and J dropped 1; count of bases not matched to a gene: 4. DNA for the CDR3: TGTGCCAGTCTACAGGGGTCTGGAAACACCATATATTTT. Residues: CASLQGSGNTIYF.

The rearrangement joins TRBV7-2 to TRBJ2-7, with D possibly called TRBD1 or TRBD2 (5 bases each). The V end was cut by 5 bases, the J end by 0 bases, with 14 bases between. Per the germline V gene, CDR1 is SGHTA and CDR2 is FQGNSA. The CDR3 length is 15 residues. The CDR3 DNA reads TGTGCCAGCAGCCCGAGGATGGGGGACTCCTACGAGCAGTACTTC. Translated, it gives CASSPRMGDSYEQYF.

The rearrangement uses TRBV9 and TRBJ2-3; TRBD2 agrees at 11 bases. J lost 3 bases, V lost 6 bases, and 3 bases had no gene match. The CDR3 sequence is 14 residues long. CDR1 SGDLS and CDR2 YYNGEE come from the germline V gene. CDR3 loop: CASTRTSGTDTQYF. The CDR3 DNA reads TGTGCCAGCACGCGGACTAGCGGGACAGATACGCAGTATTTT.